Below are 20 T cell receptor beta chains sequenced from a single sample in a study of T cell responses to AZD1222 COVID-19 vaccine. Produced via immunoSEQ multiplex PCR; TCRdb's table is partial and in-frame only. The sample holds tens of thousands of clones, approximately 84% seen once. Sequenced material: peripheral blood, taken on day 0 of AZD1222 vaccination. Source of these receptors: an adult in good health.

V usage is TRBV11-2 and J usage is TRBJ2-7; no firm D call. The CDR3 loop spans 17 amino acids. V gave up 5 bases and J gave up 1 base, with 21 bases separating them. CDR1 is SGHAT, CDR2 FQNNGV, per germline. For the CDR3, the DNA is TGTGCCAGCAGCGGTAACCCGCACTCTCGAGCGTCCTACGAGCAGTACTTC. Its translation is CASSGNPHSRASYEQYF.

The V and J genes are TRBV5-5 and TRBJ2-7, with D tentatively TRBD2 (5 bases). Trimming shortened V by 2 bases and J by 6 bases, and 9 bases separated the two germline ends. There are 12 residues in the CDR3. Germline V gives CDR1 SGHKS, CDR2 YYEKEE (reference sequence). Here the CDR3 reads CASSLQLGEQYF. The CDR3 region has the DNA TGTGCCAGCAGCTTACAACTAGGCGAGCAGTACTTC.

This clone was counted only a few times. DNA for the CDR3: TGTGCCAGCAGTGAAGAGGAGGTGGGCGAGCAGTACTTC. It specifies CASSEEEVGEQYF. This sequence joins TRBV6-1 and TRBJ2-7; a possible D gene is TRBD2 (5 bases). CDR1 and CDR2 from the germline V gene are MNHNS and SASEGT. The CDR3 is 13 residues long. The ends were cut back, 1 base at V and 6 bases at J, with 10 bases in the middle.

The V and J genes are TRBV6-5 and TRBJ2-3; the D is unclear. Germline-derived CDR1 and CDR2 are MNHEY and SVGAGI. V was shortened by 3 bases and J by 0 bases, with 13 bases between the two germline ends. There are 16 residues in the CDR3. The CDR3 protein is CASSYSIPDSTDTQYF. DNA of the CDR3: TGTGCCAGCAGTTATTCGATTCCAGACAGCACAGATACGCAGTATTTT.

This clone has only one observation. This CDR3 is CASSLGAGGHTDTQYF. Written as DNA, the CDR3 is TGTGCCAGCAGCTTAGGAGCGGGAGGGCATACAGATACGCAGTATTTT. This chain joins TRBV7-3 and TRBJ2-3; 10 nucleotides agree with TRBD2. CDR1 is SGHTA and CDR2 is FQGTGA in the germline V gene. Trimming at V came to 2 bases and at J to 3 bases, leaving 5 bases not matched to a gene. CDR3 length: 16 amino acids. The whole variable domain, filled in from reference TRBV7-3 and TRBJ2-3, reads GAGVSQTPSNKVTEKGKYVELRCDPISGHTALYWYRQSLGQGPEFLIYFQGTGAADDSGLPNDRFFAVRPEGSVSTLKIQRTERGDSAVYLCASSLGAGGHTDTQYFGPGTRLTVL.

This chain joins TRBV12-3 or TRBV12-4 and TRBJ2-7; tentative D call: TRBD2 (5 bases). This CDR3 region has 13 residues. Trimming removed 7 bases from V and 4 bases from J, with 14 bases in between. The CDR3 loop is CASTKDSNYEQYF. DNA of the CDR3: TGTGCCAGCACCAAGGACTCGAATTACGAGCAGTACTTC.

This clone came up once. This chain uses TRBV3-1 (or the pseudogene TRBV3-2) with TRBJ2-7; TRBD1 matches at 7 bases. Per germline, CDR1 LGHDT and CDR2 YNNKEL (reference sequence). The CDR3 totals 14 residues. Unmatched junction bases numbered 4, after V lost 4 bases and J lost 1 base. The CDR3 here is CASSLRDRSYEQYF. The CDR3 DNA reads TGTGCCAGCAGCCTTCGGGACAGATCCTACGAGCAGTACTTC.

This rearrangement joins TRBV9 to TRBJ2-1; D remains unclear. CDR3 length: 15 amino acids. V was clipped by 4 bases and J by 1 base, with 12 bases between them. The germline V gene has CDR1 SGDLS and CDR2 YYNGEE. The CDR3 loop reads CASSTRTDSYNEQFF. The DNA of the CDR3 is TGTGCCAGCAGCACGAGGACGGATTCCTACAATGAGCAGTTCTTC.

The CDR3 sequence: CATSRDRGNPEAFF. For the CDR3, the DNA is TGTGCCACCAGCAGAGACAGGGGTAACCCTGAAGCTTTCTTT. The chain has TRBV15 and TRBJ1-1; a possible D gene is TRBD1 (6 bases). The V gene's germline CDR1 is LNHNV and CDR2 YYDKDF (reference sequence). The CDR3 contains 14 residues. Between the trimmed V and J ends, which lost 0 bases and 6 bases, there was a span of 11 bases.

The chain links TRBV3-1 (or the pseudogene TRBV3-2) to TRBJ2-1; TRBD2 aligns across 11 bases. Germline V gene lookup returns CDR1 LGHDT and CDR2 YNNKEL (reference sequence). V lost 0 bases and J lost 12; bases outside the gene matches: 7. The length of the CDR3 is 15 residues. The CDR3 loop reads CASSQDTSGRGRQFF. The CDR3 DNA reads TGTGCCAGCAGCCAAGATACTAGCGGGAGAGGGCGGCAGTTCTTC.

A remark on this clone: A much larger clone sits a single nucleotide away, making a read error possible. This sample includes further DNA sequences coding for the same CDR3. This chain uses TRBV6-4 with TRBJ2-2; unclear D gene. Germline CDR1 reads MRHNA; CDR2 reads SNTAGT. The CDR3 contains 13 residues. Trimming took off 3 bases at V and 1 base at J, with 3 bases between the two ends. The CDR3 sequence is CASSEGNTGELFF. The DNA of the CDR3 is TGTGCCAGCAGTGAGGGGAACACCGGGGAGCTGTTTTTT.

This clone occurred a few times. For the CDR3, the DNA is TGCGCCAGCAGCCAAGGGGACGTAGCTTTCTTT. Translation gives CASSQGDVAFF. The V call is TRBV4-1, the J call TRBJ1-1; perhaps TRBD1 as D (5 bases). This CDR3 is built from 11 residues. The V gene lost 1 base and the J gene lost 10 bases, with 7 bases spanning the gap. Germline CDR1 reads MGHRA; CDR2 reads YSYEKL.

This chain uses TRBV7-9 with TRBJ2-7; tentative D call: TRBD2 (6 bases). This CDR3 is 14 amino acids long. V was cut by 3 bases and J by 1 base, with 10 bases left in between. Germline CDR1 is SEHNR and CDR2 is FQNEAQ (reference sequence). The CDR3 sequence: CASSFAGTSYEQYF. CDR3 in DNA: TGTGCCAGCAGCTTCGCCGGGACTTCCTACGAGCAGTACTTC.

This CDR3 reads CASSQDIGNQPQHF. In DNA, the CDR3 is TGTGCCAGCAGCCAAGATATCGGCAATCAGCCCCAGCATTTT. V is TRBV3-1 (or the pseudogene TRBV3-2) and J is TRBJ1-5; D is unresolved. V was trimmed by 0 bases and J by 2 bases, leaving 5 bases between them. The CDR3 runs to 14 residues. Germline V gene data show CDR1 as LGHDT and CDR2 as YNNKEL (reference sequence).

The table lists this clone with a count of one. The V and J genes are TRBV20-1 and TRBJ2-7; D is unclear. Germline values: CDR1 DFQATT, CDR2 SNEGSKA (reference sequence). This CDR3 is 11 amino acids long. The DNA for the CDR3 is TGCGGGCTAAACGGGCCCTACGAGCAGTACTTC. Its protein is CGLNGPYEQYF.

The sample holds one count of this clone. This sequence joins TRBV5-6 and TRBJ2-1; tentative D call: TRBD2 (6 bases). CDR1 is SGHDT and CDR2 is YYEEEE in the germline V gene. V gave up 4 bases and J gave up 5 bases, with 16 bases separating them. CDR3 length: 15 amino acids. CDR3 protein: CASSPVGWRDNEQFF. For the CDR3, the DNA is TGTGCCAGCAGCCCGGTGGGGTGGAGGGACAATGAGCAGTTCTTC.

This chain joins TRBV28 and TRBJ1-6; 7 bases line up with TRBD1. CDR1 is MDHEN, CDR2 SYDVKM, per germline. The CDR3 length is 16 residues. V was clipped by 5 bases and J by 7 bases; unmatched bases: 11. The CDR3, as DNA: TGTGCCAGCAGTACGTGGACAGGCCCAGGGAATTCACCCCTCCACTTT. It specifies CASSTWTGPGNSPLHF.

The V gene is TRBV7-9, the J gene TRBJ2-7, with D perhaps matching TRBD2 (6 bases). V lost 3 bases and J lost 4, with 25 bases in between. Germline CDR1 SEHNR, CDR2 FQNEAQ (reference sequence). The CDR3 loop spans 18 amino acids. The CDR3 DNA follows: TGTGCCAGCAGCTTCGCAAGTCGGGACTCCCCAAGTATATACGAGCAGTACTTC. It specifies CASSFASRDSPSIYEQYF.

This sequence joins TRBV28 and TRBJ1-6; 7 bases agree with TRBD1. V gave up 6 bases and J gave up 9 bases; unmatched junction bases: 11. Per the germline V gene, CDR1 is MDHEN and CDR2 is SYDVKM. This CDR3 region has 15 residues. As DNA, the CDR3 is TGTGCCAGCAGCCCCGTACAGGGGCTAGGTTCACCCCTCCACTTT. Its protein product is CASSPVQGLGSPLHF. Drawing the rest from reference TRBV28 and TRBJ1-6, the complete variable domain is DVKVTQSSRYLVKRTGEKVFLECVQDMDHENMFWYRQDPGLGLRLIYFSYDVKMKEKGDIPEGYSVSREKKERFSLILESASTNQTSMYLCASSPVQGLGSPLHFGNGTRLTVT.

The chain recombines TRBV6-5 with TRBJ1-1; unclear D gene. Germline-derived CDR1 and CDR2 are MNHEY and SVGAGI. The V end lost 7 bases, the J end lost 6 bases, and 15 bases lay between the germline ends. The CDR3 covers 13 residues. This chain's CDR3 is CASIQVARAEAFF. CDR3 bases: TGTGCCAGCATTCAGGTGGCCCGGGCTGAAGCTTTCTTT.